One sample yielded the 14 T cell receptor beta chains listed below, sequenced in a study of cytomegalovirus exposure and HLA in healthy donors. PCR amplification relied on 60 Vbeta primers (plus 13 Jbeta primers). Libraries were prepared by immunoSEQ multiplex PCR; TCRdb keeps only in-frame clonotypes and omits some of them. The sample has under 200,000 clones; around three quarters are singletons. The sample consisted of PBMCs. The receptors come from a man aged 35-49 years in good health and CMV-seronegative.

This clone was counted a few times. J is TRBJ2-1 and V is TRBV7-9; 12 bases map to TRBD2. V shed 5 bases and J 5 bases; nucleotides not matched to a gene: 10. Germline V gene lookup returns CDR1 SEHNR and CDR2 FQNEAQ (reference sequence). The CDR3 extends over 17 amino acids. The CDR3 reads CASSPRLAGVPDNEQFF. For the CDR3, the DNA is TGTGCCAGCAGCCCTCGACTAGCGGGAGTCCCCGACAATGAGCAGTTCTTC.

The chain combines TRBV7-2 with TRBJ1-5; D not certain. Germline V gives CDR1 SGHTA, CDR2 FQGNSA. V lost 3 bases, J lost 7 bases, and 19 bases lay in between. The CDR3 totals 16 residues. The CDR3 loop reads CASSFRGLQQLQPQHF. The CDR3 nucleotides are TGTGCCAGCAGCTTCAGAGGTCTCCAGCAGCTACAGCCCCAGCATTTT. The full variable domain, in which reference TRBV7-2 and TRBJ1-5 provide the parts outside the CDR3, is GAGVSQSPSNKVTEKGKDVELRCDPISGHTALYWYRQSLGQGLEFLIYFQGNSAPDKSGLPSDRFSAERTGGSVSTLTIQRTQQEDSAVYLCASSFRGLQQLQPQHFGDGTRLSIL.

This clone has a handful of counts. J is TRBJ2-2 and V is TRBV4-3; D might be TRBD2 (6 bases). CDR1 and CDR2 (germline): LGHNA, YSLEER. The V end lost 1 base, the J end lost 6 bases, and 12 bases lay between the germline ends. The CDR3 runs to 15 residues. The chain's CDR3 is CASSQVRGSAGELFF. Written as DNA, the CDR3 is TGCGCCAGCAGCCAAGTCCGGGGGAGTGCCGGGGAGCTGTTTTTT.

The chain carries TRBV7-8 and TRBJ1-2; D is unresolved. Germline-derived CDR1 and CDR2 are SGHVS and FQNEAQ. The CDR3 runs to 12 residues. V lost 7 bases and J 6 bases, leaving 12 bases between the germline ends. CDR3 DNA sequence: TGTGCCAGCACCCTAGGCGTGGATGGCTACACCTTC. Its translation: CASTLGVDGYTF.

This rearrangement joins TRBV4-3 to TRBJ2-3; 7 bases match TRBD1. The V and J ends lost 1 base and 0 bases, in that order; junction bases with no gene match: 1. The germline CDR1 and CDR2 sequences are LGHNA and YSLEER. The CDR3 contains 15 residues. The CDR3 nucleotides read TGCGCCAGCAGCCAAGGGGGACAGAGCACAGATACGCAGTATTTT. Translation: CASSQGGQSTDTQYF.

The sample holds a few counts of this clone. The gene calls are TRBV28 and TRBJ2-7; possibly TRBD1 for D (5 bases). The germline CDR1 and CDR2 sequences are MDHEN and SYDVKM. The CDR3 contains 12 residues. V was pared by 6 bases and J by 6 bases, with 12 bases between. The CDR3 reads CASRADSPEQYF. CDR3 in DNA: TGTGCCAGCAGGGCCGACAGCCCCGAGCAGTACTTC.

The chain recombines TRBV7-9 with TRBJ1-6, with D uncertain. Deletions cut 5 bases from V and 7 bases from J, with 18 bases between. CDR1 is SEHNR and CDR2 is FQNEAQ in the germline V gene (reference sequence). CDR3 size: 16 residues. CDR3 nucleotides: TGTGCCAGCAGCACTAAGTTGGGTACCGGGAATTCACCCCTCCACTTT. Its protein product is CASSTKLGTGNSPLHF.

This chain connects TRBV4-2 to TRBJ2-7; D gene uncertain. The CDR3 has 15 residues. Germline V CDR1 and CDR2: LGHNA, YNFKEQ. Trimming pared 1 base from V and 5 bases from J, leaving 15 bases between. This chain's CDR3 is CASSQVGQVFNEQYF. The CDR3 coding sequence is TGTGCCAGCAGCCAAGTTGGGCAGGTGTTTAACGAGCAGTACTTC.

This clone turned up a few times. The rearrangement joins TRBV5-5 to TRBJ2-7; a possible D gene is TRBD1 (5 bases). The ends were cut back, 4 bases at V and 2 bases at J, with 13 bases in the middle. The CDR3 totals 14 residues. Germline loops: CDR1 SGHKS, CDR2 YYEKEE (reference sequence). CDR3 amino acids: CASSPRGRAYEQYF. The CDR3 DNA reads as TGTGCCAGCAGCCCAAGGGGCAGGGCCTACGAGCAGTACTTC.

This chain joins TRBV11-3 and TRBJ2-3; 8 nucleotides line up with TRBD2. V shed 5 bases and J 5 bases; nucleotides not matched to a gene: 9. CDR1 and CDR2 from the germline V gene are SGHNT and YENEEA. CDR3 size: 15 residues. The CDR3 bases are TGTGCCAGCAGCCCCGGACTAGCTAGCCAAGATACGCAGTATTTT. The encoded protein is CASSPGLASQDTQYF.

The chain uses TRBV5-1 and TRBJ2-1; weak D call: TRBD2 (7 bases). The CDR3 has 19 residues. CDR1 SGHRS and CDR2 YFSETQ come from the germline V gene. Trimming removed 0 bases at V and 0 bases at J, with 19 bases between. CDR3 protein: CASSLDRRAGAGSYNEQFF. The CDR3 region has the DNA TGCGCCAGCAGCTTGGATCGGCGGGCGGGGGCTGGCTCCTACAATGAGCAGTTCTTC.

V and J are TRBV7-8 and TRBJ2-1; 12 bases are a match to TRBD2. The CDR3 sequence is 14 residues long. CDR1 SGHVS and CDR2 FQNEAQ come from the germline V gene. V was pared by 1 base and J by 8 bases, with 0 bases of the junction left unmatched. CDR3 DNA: TGTGCCAGCAGCTTAGGACTAGCGGGAGATGAGCAGTTCTTC. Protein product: CASSLGLAGDEQFF.

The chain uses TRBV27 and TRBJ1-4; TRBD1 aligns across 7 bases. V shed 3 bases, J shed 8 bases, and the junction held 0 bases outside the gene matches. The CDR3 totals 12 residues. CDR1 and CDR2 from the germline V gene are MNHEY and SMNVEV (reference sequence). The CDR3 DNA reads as TGTGCCAGCAGTTTGACAGGGGAAAAACTGTTTTTT. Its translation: CASSLTGEKLFF.

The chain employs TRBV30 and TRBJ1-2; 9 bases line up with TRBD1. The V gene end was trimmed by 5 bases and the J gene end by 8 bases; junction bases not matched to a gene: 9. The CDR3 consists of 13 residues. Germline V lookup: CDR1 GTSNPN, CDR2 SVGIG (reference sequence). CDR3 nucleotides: TGTGCCTGGGAAGATAGGACAGGGGACGGCTACACCTTC. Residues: CAWEDRTGDGYTF.